One and the same sample provided the 4 T cell receptor beta chains below, sequenced in a study of T cell responses to AZD1222 COVID-19 vaccine. This table comes from immunoSEQ multiplex PCR, and its TCRdb copy is limited to in-frame clones, with some not included. The sample carries 90,000 to 120,000 clones, 89% recorded once. This sample comprised peripheral blood, obtained on day 0 of AZD1222 vaccination. These receptor sequences come from an adult in good health.

The gene calls are TRBV3-1 (or the pseudogene TRBV3-2) and TRBJ2-7, with TRBD1 as a possible D gene (6 bases). CDR1 LGHDT and CDR2 YNNKEL come from the germline V gene (reference sequence). There are 12 residues in the CDR3. V shed 4 bases and J shed 4 bases, with 8 bases lying between them. DNA of the CDR3: TGTGCCAGCAGCCGGGGGCCTTACGAGCAGTACTTC. This encodes CASSRGPYEQYF.

The chain joins TRBV4-1 to TRBJ1-5; D not certain. V lost 4 bases and J lost 4, with 8 bases in between. The V gene's germline CDR1 is MGHRA and CDR2 YSYEKL. The CDR3 extends over 13 amino acids. CDR3 coding DNA: TGCGCCAGCAGCCTGAGGGAGAATCAGCCCCAGCATTTT. This gives the protein CASSLRENQPQHF.

V gene TRBV7-3 combines with J gene TRBJ2-2; D is unclear. The CDR3 has 16 residues. V was cut by 3 bases and J by 1 base, with 12 bases left in between. Germline assignment: CDR1 SGHTA and CDR2 FQGTGA. The CDR3 DNA reads as TGTGCCAGCAGCTTTGGTCGGATGGGGAACACCGGGGAGCTGTTTTTT. Protein sequence: CASSFGRMGNTGELFF.

The count of this clone is one. The chain employs TRBV7-2 and TRBJ2-7, with D hard to call. The CDR3 contains 13 residues. In germline, CDR1 is SGHTA, CDR2 FQGNSA. Trimming removed 1 base at V and 6 bases at J, with 10 bases between. CDR3 loop: CASSLDRSAEQYF. As DNA, the CDR3 is TGTGCCAGCAGCTTAGATCGTAGTGCCGAGCAGTACTTC.